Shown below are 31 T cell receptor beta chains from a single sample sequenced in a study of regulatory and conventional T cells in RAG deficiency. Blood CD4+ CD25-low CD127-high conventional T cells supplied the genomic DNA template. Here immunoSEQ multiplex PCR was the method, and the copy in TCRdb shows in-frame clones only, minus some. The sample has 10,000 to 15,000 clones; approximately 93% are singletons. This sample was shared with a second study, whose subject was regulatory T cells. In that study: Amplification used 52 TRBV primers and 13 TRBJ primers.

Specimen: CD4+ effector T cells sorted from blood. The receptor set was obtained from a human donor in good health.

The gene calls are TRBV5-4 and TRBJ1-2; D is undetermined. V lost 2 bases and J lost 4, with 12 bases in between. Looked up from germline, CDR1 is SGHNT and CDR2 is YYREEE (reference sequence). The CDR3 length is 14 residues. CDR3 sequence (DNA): TGTGCCAGCAGCTTCGGAACAGATTTCTATGGCTACACCTTC. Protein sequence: CASSFGTDFYGYTF.

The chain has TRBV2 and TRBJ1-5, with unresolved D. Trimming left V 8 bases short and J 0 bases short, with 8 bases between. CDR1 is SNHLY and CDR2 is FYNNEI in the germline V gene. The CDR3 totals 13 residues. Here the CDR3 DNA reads TGTGCCAGCTCCGGCGATAGCAATCAGCCCCAGCATTTT. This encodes CASSGDSNQPQHF.

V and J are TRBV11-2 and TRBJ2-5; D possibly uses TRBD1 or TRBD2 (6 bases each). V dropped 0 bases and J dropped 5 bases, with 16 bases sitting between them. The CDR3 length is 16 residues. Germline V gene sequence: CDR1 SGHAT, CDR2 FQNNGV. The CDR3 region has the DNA TGTGCCAGCAGCTTAGATCATGTGGGGGGCACGGAGACCCAGTACTTC. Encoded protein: CASSLDHVGGTETQYF.

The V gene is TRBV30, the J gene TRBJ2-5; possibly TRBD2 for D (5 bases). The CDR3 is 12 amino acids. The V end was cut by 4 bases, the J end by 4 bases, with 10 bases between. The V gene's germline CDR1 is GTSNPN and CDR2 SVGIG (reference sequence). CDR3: CAWTQAGETQYF. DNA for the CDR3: TGTGCCTGGACCCAGGCGGGAGAGACCCAGTACTTC.

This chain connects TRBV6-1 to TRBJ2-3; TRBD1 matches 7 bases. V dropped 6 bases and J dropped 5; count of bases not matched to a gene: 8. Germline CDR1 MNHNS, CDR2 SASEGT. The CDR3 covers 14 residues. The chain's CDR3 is CASRAFGTEDTQYF. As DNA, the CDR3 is TGTGCCAGCAGGGCGTTCGGGACAGAAGATACGCAGTATTTT.

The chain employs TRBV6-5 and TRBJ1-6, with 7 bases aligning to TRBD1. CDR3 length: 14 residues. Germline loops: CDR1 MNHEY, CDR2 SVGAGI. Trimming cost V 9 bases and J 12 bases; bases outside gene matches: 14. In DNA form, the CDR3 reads TGTGCCAGTGGATGGTCGGGACAGCATCTACCCCTCCACTTT. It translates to CASGWSGQHLPLHF.

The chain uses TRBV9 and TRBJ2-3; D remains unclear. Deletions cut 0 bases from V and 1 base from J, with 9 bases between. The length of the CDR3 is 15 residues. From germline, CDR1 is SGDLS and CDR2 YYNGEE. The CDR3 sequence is CASSVVADRTDTQYF. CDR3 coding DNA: TGTGCCAGCAGCGTAGTGGCAGACCGCACAGATACGCAGTATTTT.

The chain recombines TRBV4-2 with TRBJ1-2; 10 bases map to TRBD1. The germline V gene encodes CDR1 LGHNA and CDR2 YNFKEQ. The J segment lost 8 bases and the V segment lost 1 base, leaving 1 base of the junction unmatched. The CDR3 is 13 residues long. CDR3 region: CASSQVDRGGYTF. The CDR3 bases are TGTGCCAGCAGCCAAGTGGACAGGGGGGGCTACACCTTC.

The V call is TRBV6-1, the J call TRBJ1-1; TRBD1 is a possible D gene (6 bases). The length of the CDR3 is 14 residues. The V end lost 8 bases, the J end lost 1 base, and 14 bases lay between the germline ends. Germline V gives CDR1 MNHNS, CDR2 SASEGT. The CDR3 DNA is TGTGCCAGCCTAACAACAGGGCCGAACACTGAAGCTTTCTTT. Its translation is CASLTTGPNTEAFF.

Here the CDR3 DNA reads TGTGCCAGCAGCTACACCGGACAGGCTAATGAAAAACTGTTTTTT. This encodes CASSYTGQANEKLFF. The J gene is TRBJ1-4, the V gene TRBV2; the match to TRBD1 covers 7 bases. This CDR3 comprises 15 residues. Germline V gives CDR1 SNHLY, CDR2 FYNNEI. The V segment lost 6 bases and the J segment 3 bases; nucleotides outside the gene matches: 7.

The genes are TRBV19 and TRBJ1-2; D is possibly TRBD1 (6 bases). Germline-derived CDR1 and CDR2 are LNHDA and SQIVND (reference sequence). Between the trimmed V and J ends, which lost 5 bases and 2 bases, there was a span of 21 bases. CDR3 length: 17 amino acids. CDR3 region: CASSATGTSARNYGYTF. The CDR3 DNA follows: TGTGCCAGTAGTGCCACAGGGACAAGTGCAAGGAACTATGGCTACACCTTC.

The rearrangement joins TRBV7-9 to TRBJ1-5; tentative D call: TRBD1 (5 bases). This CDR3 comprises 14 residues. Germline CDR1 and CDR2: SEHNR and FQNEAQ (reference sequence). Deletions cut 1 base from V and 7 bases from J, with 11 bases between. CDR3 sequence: CASSLDGAGQPQHF. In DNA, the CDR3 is TGTGCCAGCAGCTTAGACGGGGCGGGACAGCCCCAGCATTTT.

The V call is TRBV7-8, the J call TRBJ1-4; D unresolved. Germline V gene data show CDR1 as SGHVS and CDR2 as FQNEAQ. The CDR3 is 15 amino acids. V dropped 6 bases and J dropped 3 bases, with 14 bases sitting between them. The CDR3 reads CASSPNPAPNEKLFF. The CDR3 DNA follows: TGTGCCAGCAGTCCGAACCCCGCCCCTAATGAAAAACTGTTTTTT. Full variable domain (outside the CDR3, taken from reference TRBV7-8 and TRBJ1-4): GAGVSQSPRYKVAKRGQDVALRCDPISGHVSLFWYQQALGQGPEFLTYFQNEAQLDKSGLPSDRFFAERPEGSVSTLKIQRTQQEDSAVYLCASSPNPAPNEKLFFGSGTQLSVL.

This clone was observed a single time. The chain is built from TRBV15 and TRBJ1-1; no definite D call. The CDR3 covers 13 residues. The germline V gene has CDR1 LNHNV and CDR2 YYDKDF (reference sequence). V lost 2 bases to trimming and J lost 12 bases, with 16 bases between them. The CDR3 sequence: CATSRLPSTTPFF. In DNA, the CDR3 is TGTGCCACCAGCAGATTGCCGTCAACGACGCCTTTCTTT.

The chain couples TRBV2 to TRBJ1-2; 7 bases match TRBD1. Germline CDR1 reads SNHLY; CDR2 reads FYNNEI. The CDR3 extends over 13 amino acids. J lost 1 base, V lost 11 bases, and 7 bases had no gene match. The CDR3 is CAGRQGINYGYTF. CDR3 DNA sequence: TGTGCCGGTAGACAGGGAATTAACTATGGCTACACCTTC.

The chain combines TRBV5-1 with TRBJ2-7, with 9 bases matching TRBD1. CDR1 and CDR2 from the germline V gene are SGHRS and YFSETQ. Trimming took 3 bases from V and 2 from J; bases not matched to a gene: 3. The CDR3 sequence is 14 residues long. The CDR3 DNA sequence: TGCGCCAGCAGCTGGGGACAGGGCGCCTACGAGCAGTACTTC. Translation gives CASSWGQGAYEQYF.

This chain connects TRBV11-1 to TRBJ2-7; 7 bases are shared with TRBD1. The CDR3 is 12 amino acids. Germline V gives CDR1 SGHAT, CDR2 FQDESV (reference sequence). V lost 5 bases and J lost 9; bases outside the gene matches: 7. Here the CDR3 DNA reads TGTGCCAGCAGCCCCCGGACAGGTCTGCAGTACTTC. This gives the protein CASSPRTGLQYF.

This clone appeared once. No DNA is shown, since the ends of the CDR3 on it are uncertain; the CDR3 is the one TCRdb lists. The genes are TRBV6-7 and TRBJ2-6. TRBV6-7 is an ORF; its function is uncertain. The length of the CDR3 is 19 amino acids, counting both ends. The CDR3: CASSTSSRIYKSRANVLTF.

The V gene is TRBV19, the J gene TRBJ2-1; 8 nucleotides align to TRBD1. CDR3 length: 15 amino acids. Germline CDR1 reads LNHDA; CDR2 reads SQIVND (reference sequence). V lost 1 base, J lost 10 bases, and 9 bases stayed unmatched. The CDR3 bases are TGTGCCAGTAGTATAGTCCCAGGGGGCTATTCGGAGCAGTTCTTC. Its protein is CASSIVPGGYSEQFF.

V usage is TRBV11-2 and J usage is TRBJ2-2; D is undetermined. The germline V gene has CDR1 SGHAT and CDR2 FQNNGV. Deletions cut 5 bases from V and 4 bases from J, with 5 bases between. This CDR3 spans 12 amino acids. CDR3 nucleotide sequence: TGTGCCAGCAGCCACCTCACCGGGGAGCTGTTTTTT. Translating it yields CASSHLTGELFF.

The CDR3 sequence: CASSARSGSSYGYTF. The CDR3 nucleotides read TGTGCCAGCAGCGCCCGGTCAGGGAGTAGTTATGGCTACACCTTC. The V gene is TRBV9, the J gene TRBJ1-2, with a weak D call TRBD1 (5 bases). The V gene lost 3 bases and the J gene lost 5 bases, with 17 bases spanning the gap. The CDR3 is 15 amino acids. Germline V gives CDR1 SGDLS, CDR2 YYNGEE.

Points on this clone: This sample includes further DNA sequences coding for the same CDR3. CDR3 nucleotides: TGTGCCAGTAGTTTAAGTAGGACAGGGACTGGCTACACCTTC. It encodes CASSLSRTGTGYTF. The chain links TRBV19 to TRBJ1-2; 8 nucleotides align to TRBD1. The V gene end was trimmed by 5 bases and the J gene end by 7 bases; junction bases not matched to a gene: 9. Germline V lookup: CDR1 LNHDA, CDR2 SQIVND (reference sequence). The length of the CDR3 is 14 residues.

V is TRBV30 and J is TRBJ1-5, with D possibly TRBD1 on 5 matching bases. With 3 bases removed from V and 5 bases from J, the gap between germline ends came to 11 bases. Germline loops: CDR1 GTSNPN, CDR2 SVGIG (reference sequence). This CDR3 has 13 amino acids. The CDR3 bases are TGTGCCTGGAGCTGGGGGAGAGATCAGCCCCAGCATTTT. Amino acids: CAWSWGRDQPQHF.

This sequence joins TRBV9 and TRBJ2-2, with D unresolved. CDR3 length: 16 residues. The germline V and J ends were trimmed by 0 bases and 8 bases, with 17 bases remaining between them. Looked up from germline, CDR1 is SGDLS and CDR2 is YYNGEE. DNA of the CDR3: TGTGCCAGCAGCGTAGTCGAGACACCCCCGTCAGGGGAGCTGTTTTTT. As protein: CASSVVETPPSGELFF.

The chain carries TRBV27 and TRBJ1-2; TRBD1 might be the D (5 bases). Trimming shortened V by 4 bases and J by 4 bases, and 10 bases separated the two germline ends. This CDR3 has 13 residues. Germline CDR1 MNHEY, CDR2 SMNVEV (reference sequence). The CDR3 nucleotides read TGTGCCAGCAGTTGGGACGGAACCTATGGCTACACCTTC. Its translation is CASSWDGTYGYTF.

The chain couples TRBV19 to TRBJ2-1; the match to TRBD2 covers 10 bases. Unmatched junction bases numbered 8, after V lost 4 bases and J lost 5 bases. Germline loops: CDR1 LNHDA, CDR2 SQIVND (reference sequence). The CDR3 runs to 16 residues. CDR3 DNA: TGTGCCAGTAGTAGCGGCTCTAGCGGGGGCCACAATGAGCAGTTCTTC. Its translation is CASSSGSSGGHNEQFF.

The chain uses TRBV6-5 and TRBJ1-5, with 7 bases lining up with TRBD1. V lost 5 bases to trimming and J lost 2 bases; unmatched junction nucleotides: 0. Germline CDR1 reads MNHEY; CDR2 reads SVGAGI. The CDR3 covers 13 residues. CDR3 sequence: CASSGTGNQPQHF. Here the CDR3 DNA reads TGTGCCAGCAGTGGGACAGGCAATCAGCCCCAGCATTTT.

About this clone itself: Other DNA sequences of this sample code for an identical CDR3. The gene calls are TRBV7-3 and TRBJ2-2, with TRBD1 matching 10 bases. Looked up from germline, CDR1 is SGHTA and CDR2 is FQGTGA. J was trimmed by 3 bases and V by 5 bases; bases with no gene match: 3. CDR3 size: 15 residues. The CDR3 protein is CASSMGQGYTGELFF. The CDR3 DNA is TGTGCCAGCAGCATGGGACAGGGGTACACCGGGGAGCTGTTTTTT. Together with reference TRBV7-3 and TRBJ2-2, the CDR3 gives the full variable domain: GAGVSQTPSNKVTEKGKYVELRCDPISGHTALYWYRQSLGQGPEFLIYFQGTGAADDSGLPNDRFFAVRPEGSVSTLKIQRTERGDSAVYLCASSMGQGYTGELFFGEGSRLTVL.

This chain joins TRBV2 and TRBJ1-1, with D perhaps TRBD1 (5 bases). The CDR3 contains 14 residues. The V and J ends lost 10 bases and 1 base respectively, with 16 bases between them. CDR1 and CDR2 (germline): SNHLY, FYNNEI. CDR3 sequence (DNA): TGTGCCACCCAACCCAGGGAGGCGAACACTGAAGCTTTCTTT. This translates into CATQPREANTEAFF.

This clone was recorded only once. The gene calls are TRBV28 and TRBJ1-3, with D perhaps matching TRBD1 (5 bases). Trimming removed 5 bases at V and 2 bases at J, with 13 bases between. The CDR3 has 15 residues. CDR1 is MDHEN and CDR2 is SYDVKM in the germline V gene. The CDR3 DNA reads TGTGCCAGCAGTACAGGAGGGAACCCTGGAAACACCATATATTTT. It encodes CASSTGGNPGNTIYF.

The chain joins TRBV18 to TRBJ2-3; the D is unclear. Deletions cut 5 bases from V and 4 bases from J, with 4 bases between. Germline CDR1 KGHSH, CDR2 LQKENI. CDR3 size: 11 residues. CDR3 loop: CASSFADTQYF. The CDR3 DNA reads TGTGCCAGCTCATTCGCAGATACGCAGTATTTT.